This passage covers 14 T cell receptor beta chains from one sample sequenced in a study of response to subunit inactivated influenza vaccine. One entry per CDR3 protein, called by TCRdb with MiXCR from the RT-PCR reads. The sample carries approximately 530,000 distinct CDR3 sequences, under 15% recorded once. Here the sequenced sample was PBMCs from blood, taken about 40 days after vaccination. The receptors were gathered from a man aged 45 to 65 who received an inactivated influenza vaccine.

This clonotype occurred many times. The V gene is TRBV29-1, the J gene TRBJ2-7; D is perhaps TRBD2 (6 bases). The CDR3 loop spans 14 amino acids. V lost 0 bases, J lost 2 bases, and 11 bases lay in between. CDR1 and CDR2 (germline): SQVTM, ANQGSEA. The CDR3, as DNA: TGCAGCGTTGAAGATCATAGCGGAACCTACGAGCAGTACTTC. Protein product: CSVEDHSGTYEQYF.

This clonotype was counted between two and nine times. This rearrangement joins TRBV12-3 or TRBV12-4 to TRBJ2-1, with TRBD1 matching over 8 bases. The CDR3 covers 15 residues. Losses at the gene ends were 6 bases for V and 6 bases for J; bases not matched to a gene: 10. The CDR3 sequence is CASRWSDRVGNEQFF. The CDR3 bases are TGTGCCAGCAGGTGGTCGGACAGGGTCGGCAATGAGCAGTTCTTC.

V and J are TRBV5-1 and TRBJ1-4; D is perhaps TRBD1 (6 bases). Germline V gene lookup returns CDR1 SGHRS and CDR2 YFSETQ. CDR3 size: 15 residues. V shed 4 bases and J shed 6 bases, with 16 bases lying between them. The CDR3 region has the DNA TGCGCCAGCAGCCCGGCCCCAGGGGAGGATGAAAAACTGTTTTTT. It yields the protein CASSPAPGEDEKLFF.

V and J are TRBV20-1 and TRBJ2-1; TRBD2 matches 9 bases. The V gene end was trimmed by 0 bases and the J gene end by 5 bases; junction bases not matched to a gene: 8. The CDR3 has 16 amino acids. Germline CDR1 DFQATT, CDR2 SNEGSKA (reference sequence). This chain's CDR3 is CSARDILAGRNNEQFF. In DNA, the CDR3 is TGCAGTGCTAGAGATATCCTAGCGGGAAGGAACAATGAGCAGTTCTTC.

This clonotype showed up just a few times. The chain uses TRBV27 and TRBJ2-7; D not certain. V lost 2 bases, J lost 6 bases, and 11 bases lay in between. The CDR3 spans 13 residues. CDR1 and CDR2 from the germline V gene are MNHEY and SMNVEV (reference sequence). CDR3: CASSLTPWGEQYF. CDR3 bases: TGTGCCAGCAGTTTAACCCCCTGGGGCGAGCAGTACTTC.

This clonotype was observed a few times. The chain uses TRBV12-3 or TRBV12-4 and TRBJ2-1, with 7 bases that match TRBD2. V lost 5 bases, J lost 5 bases, and 15 bases stayed unmatched. The CDR3 length is 17 residues. CDR3 bases: TGTGCCAGCAGTGAATCCGGGACGGGGGGTACCCACAATGAGCAGTTCTTC. This sequence encodes CASSESGTGGTHNEQFF.

This clonotype was recorded many times. The V and J genes are TRBV5-1 and TRBJ2-1; TRBD2 agrees at 13 bases. CDR3 size: 18 residues. The germline V gene encodes CDR1 SGHRS and CDR2 YFSETQ. V shed 0 bases and J 0 bases; nucleotides not matched to a gene: 3. The CDR3: CASSLGLAGGLSYNEQFF. CDR3 nucleotides: TGCGCCAGCAGCTTGGGACTAGCGGGGGGACTCTCCTACAATGAGCAGTTCTTC.

This clonotype came up a few times. V usage is TRBV5-1 and J usage is TRBJ2-2, with D tentatively TRBD1 (6 bases). V lost 0 bases and J lost 3, with 12 bases in between. CDR1 and CDR2 (germline): SGHRS, YFSETQ. The CDR3 consists of 16 residues. This CDR3 is CASSLGQGPYTGELFF. The DNA of the CDR3 is TGCGCCAGCAGCTTGGGGCAGGGGCCTTACACCGGGGAGCTGTTTTTT.

This chain's CDR3 is CSAERGGSDTQYF. The CDR3 nucleotides read TGCAGTGCCGAGCGGGGGGGCTCAGATACGCAGTATTTT. The gene calls are TRBV20-1 and TRBJ2-3, with TRBD2 matching 10 bases. The CDR3 runs to 13 residues. Germline V gives CDR1 DFQATT, CDR2 SNEGSKA (reference sequence). Trimming removed 6 bases from V and 4 bases from J; junction bases left unmatched: 4.

The chain has TRBV6-2 or TRBV6-3 and TRBJ2-3, with 13 nucleotides matching TRBD2. This CDR3 region has 20 residues. V trimming: 10 bases; J trimming: 5 bases; junction bases outside the gene matches: 24. Looked up from germline, CDR1 is MNHEY and CDR2 is SVGEGT. As DNA, the CDR3 is TGTGCCACCATCAAAAGGAGGACTAGCGGGGGCGAGGGGTCTGGAGATACGCAGTATTTT. Translating it yields CATIKRRTSGGEGSGDTQYF.

This clonotype was seen more than once but under ten times. The V and J genes are TRBV7-9 and TRBJ1-1; D possibly corresponds to TRBD1 (5 bases). The germline CDR1 and CDR2 sequences are SEHNR and FQNEAQ (reference sequence). The CDR3 spans 14 residues. Trimming shortened V by 6 bases and J by 5 bases, and 16 bases separated the two germline ends. The DNA of the CDR3 is TGTGCCAGCAGGCCCGTGTCAGGGCTAACTGAAGCTTTCTTT. Translating gives CASRPVSGLTEAFF.

This clonotype was recorded at least ten times. The rearrangement joins TRBV15 to TRBJ2-2; no clear D. With 0 bases removed from V and 7 bases from J, the gap between germline ends came to 15 bases. Germline assignment: CDR1 LNHNV and CDR2 YYDKDF (reference sequence). This CDR3 comprises 16 residues. The DNA of the CDR3 is TGTGCCACCAGCAGAGATCTCTTCCAGGCCTTCGGGGAGCTGTTTTTT. Its protein is CATSRDLFQAFGELFF.

In this sample, this clonotype turned up a few times. V usage is TRBV29-1 and J usage is TRBJ1-1, with 9 bases lining up with TRBD1. The trim removed 6 bases at V and 12 bases at J, leaving 2 bases unmatched. The CDR3 covers 9 residues. Germline CDR1 SQVTM, CDR2 ANQGSEA. CDR3 residues: CSVGQGPFF. CDR3 bases: TGCAGCGTCGGACAGGGGCCTTTCTTT.

The chain employs TRBV24-1 and TRBJ2-5; 9 nucleotides match TRBD1. The CDR3 sequence is 14 residues long. The germline gives CDR1 KGHDR, CDR2 SFDVKD. V lost 4 bases to trimming and J lost 5 bases; unmatched junction nucleotides: 4. CDR3 sequence: CATSEGTGKETQYF. The CDR3 nucleotides read TGTGCCACCAGTGAAGGGACAGGGAAGGAGACCCAGTACTTC.